This TCR beta chain appears in the sequencing data of a study of identical twins. V lost 4 bases and J lost 5; bases outside the gene matches: 8. Germline lookup yields CDR1 SGHTS and CDR2 YDEGEE. The CDR3 consists of 17 residues. All of the donors were Caucasians in good health. The sample holds many counts of this clonotype. Its antigen remains unknown. The study's findings and limits: Potential partial confounding of zero-insertion analyses by invariant MAIT and iNKT cells was noted. The models gave estimates that fell short of the out-of-frame TCR alpha sharing seen in monozygotic twins.

Each CDR3 protein gets one entry after TCRdb re-called the 5' RACE reads with MiXCR. The sample contains roughly 630,000 distinct CDR3 sequences, less than 9% of which appear only once. This same sample was also part of a study on yellow fever vaccine responses in identical twins.

This chain links TRBV5-8 with TRBJ2-3; 15 positions agree with TRBD2. The sequencing sample was made of PBMCs. The TCR comes from a woman younger than 35 in good health. The CDR3 DNA follows: TGTGCCAGCAGCCTTGGACTAGCGGGAGGGCCGTTAGATACGCAGTATTTT. This sequence encodes CASSLGLAGGPLDTQYF. Full variable domain (missing parts from reference TRBV5-8 and TRBJ2-3): EAGVTQSPTHLIKTRGQQATLRCSPISGHTSVYWYQQALGLGLQFLLWYDEGEERNRGNFPPRFSGRQFPNYSSELNVNALELEDSALYLCASSLGLAGGPLDTQYFGPGTRLTVL.